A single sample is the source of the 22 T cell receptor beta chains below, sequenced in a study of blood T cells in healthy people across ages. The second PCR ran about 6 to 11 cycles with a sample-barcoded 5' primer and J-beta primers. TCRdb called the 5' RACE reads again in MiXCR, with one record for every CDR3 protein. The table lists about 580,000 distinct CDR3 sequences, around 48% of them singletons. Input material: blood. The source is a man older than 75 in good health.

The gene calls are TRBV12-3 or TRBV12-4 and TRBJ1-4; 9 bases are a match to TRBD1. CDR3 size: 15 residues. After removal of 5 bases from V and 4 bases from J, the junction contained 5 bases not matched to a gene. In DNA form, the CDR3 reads TGTGCCAGCAGTCTCCCGGGACAGGGTAATGAAAAACTGTTTTTT. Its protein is CASSLPGQGNEKLFF.

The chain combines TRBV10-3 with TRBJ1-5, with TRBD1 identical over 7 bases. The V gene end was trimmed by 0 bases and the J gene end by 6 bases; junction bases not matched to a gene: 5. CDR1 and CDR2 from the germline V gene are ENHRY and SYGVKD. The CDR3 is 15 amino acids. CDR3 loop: CAISESGTEGQPQHF. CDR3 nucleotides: TGTGCCATCAGTGAGTCCGGGACAGAAGGTCAGCCCCAGCATTTT.

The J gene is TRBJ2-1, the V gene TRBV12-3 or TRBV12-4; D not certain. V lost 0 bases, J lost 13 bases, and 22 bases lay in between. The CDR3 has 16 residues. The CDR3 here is CASSLARGSGQETQFF. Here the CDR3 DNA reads TGTGCCAGCAGTTTAGCGCGTGGGTCCGGCCAAGAGACCCAGTTCTTC.

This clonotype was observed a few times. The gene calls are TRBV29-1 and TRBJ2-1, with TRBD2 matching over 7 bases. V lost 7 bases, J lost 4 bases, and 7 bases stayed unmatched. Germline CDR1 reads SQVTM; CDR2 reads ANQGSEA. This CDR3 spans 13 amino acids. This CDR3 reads CSAASGAYNEQFF. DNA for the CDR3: TGCAGCGCCGCTAGCGGAGCTTACAATGAGCAGTTCTTC.

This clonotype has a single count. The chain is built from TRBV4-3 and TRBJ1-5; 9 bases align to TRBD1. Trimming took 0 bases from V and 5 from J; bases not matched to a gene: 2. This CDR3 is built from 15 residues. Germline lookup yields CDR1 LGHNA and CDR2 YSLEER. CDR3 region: CASSQDNRGHQPQHF. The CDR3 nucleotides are TGCGCCAGCAGCCAAGATAACAGGGGGCATCAGCCCCAGCATTTT.

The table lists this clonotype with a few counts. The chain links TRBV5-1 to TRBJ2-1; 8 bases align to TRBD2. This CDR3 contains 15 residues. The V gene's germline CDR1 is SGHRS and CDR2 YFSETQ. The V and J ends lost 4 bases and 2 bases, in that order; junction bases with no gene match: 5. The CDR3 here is CASSGTGLAYNEQFF. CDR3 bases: TGCGCCAGCAGCGGGACGGGACTAGCCTACAATGAGCAGTTCTTC.

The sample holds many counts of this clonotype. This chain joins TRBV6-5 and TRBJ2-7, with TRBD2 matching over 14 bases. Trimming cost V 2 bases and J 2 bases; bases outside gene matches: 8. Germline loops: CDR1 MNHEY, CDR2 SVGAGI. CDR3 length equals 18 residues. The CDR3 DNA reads TGTGCCAGCAGTTACACACCGGGACTAGCGGGAGCTACCTACGAGCAGTACTTC. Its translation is CASSYTPGLAGATYEQYF.

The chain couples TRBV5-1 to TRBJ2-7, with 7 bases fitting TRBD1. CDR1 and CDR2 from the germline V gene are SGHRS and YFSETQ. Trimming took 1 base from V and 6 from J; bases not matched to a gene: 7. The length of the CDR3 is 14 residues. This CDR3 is CASSLSGQASEQYF. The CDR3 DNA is TGCGCCAGCAGCTTGTCCGGACAGGCGAGCGAGCAGTACTTC.

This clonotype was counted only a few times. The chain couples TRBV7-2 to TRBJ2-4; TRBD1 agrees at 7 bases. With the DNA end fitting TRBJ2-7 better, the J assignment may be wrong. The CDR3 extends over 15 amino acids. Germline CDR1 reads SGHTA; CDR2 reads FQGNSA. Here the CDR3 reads CASSSQTGIFYEQYF. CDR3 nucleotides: TGTGCCAGCAGCTCGCAGACAGGGATATTCTACGAGCAGTACTTC.

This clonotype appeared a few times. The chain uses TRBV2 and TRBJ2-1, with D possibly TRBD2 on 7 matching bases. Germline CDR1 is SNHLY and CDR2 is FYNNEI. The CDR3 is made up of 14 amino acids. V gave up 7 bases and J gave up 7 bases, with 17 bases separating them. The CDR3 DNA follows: TGTGCCAGCACCCCTGAAGGGGGGGCAAATGAGCAGTTCTTC. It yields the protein CASTPEGGANEQFF.

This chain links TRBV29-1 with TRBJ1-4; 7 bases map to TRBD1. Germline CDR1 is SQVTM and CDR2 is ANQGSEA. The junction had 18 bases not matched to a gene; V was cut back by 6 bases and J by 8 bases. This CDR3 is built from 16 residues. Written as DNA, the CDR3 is TGCAGCGTACCGGGACAGACCACCTTTTTGCAGGAAAAACTGTTTTTT. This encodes CSVPGQTTFLQEKLFF.

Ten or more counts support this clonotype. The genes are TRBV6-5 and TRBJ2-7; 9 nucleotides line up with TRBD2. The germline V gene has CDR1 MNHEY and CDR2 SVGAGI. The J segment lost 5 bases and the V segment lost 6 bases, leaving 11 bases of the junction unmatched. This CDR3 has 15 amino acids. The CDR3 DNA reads TGTGCCAGCAGAAGCGGGGGACTAGCCAGCCACGAGCAGTACTTC. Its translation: CASRSGGLASHEQYF.

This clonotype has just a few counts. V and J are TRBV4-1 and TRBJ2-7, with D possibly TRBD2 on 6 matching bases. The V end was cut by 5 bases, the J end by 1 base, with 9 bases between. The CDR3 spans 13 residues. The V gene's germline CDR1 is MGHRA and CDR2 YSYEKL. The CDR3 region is CASSGGLSYEQYF. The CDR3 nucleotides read TGCGCCAGCAGCGGGGGACTTTCCTACGAGCAGTACTTC.

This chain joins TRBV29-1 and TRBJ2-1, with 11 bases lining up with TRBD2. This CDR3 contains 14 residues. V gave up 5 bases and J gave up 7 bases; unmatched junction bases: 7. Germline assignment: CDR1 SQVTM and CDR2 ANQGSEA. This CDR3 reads CSVSRLAGFNEQFF. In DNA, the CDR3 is TGCAGCGTTTCCCGACTAGCGGGATTTAATGAGCAGTTCTTC.

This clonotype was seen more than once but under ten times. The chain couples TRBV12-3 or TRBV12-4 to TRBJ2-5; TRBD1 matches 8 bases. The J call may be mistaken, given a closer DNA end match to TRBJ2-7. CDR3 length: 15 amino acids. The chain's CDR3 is CASRPSQGASYEQYF. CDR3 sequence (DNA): TGTGCCAGTCGACCGAGTCAGGGGGCTTCTTACGAGCAGTACTTC.

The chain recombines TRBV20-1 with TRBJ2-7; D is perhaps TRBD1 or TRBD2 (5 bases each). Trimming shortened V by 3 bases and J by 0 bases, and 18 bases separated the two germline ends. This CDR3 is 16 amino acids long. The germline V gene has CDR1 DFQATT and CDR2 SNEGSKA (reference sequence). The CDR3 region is CSASSQRRTSSYEQYF. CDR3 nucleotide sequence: TGCAGTGCTAGTTCTCAGCGGAGGACAAGCTCCTACGAGCAGTACTTC.

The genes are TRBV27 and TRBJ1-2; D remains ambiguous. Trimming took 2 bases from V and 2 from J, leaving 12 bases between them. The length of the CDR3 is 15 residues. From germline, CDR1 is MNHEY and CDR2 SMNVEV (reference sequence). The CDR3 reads CASSLREGFNYGYTF. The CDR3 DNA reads TGTGCCAGCAGTTTACGGGAGGGTTTCAACTATGGCTACACCTTC.

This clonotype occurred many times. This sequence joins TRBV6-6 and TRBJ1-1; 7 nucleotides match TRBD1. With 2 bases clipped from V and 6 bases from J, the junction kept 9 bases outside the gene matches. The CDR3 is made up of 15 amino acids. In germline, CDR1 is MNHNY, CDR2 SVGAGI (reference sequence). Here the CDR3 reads CASSYGETGLAEAFF. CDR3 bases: TGTGCCAGCAGTTACGGGGAGACAGGGTTGGCTGAAGCTTTCTTT.

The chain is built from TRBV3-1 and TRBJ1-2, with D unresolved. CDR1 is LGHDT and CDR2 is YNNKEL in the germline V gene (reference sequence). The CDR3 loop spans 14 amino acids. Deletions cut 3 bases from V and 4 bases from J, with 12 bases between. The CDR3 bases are TGTGCCAGCAGCCACACGACGAGACTCTATGGCTACACCTTC. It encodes CASSHTTRLYGYTF.

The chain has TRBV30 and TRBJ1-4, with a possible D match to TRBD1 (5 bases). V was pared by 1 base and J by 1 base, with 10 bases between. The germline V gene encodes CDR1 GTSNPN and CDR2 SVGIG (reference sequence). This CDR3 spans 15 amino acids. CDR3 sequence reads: CAWSGGAGTNEKLFF. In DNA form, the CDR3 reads TGTGCCTGGAGTGGTGGGGCAGGAACTAATGAAAAACTGTTTTTT.

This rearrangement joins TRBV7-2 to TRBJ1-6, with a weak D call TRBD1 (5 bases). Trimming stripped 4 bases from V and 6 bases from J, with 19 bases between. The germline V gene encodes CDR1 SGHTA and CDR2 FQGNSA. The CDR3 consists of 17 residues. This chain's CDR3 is CASSSAPTGGFNSPLHF. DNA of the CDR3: TGTGCCAGCAGCTCCGCCCCGACTGGGGGATTTAATTCACCCCTCCACTTT.

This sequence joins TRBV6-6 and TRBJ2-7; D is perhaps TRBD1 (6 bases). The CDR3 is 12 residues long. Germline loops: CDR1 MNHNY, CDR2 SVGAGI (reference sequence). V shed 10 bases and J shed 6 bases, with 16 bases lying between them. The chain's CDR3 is CATAGTPREQYF. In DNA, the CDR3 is TGTGCCACGGCCGGGACACCTCGCGAGCAGTACTTC.